This TCR beta chain stems from a study of cytomegalovirus exposure and HLA in healthy donors. This clone was observed a handful of times. V gave up 4 bases and J gave up 4 bases, with 10 bases separating them. Germline V gene lookup returns CDR1 MNHEY and CDR2 SMNVEV (reference sequence). There are 13 residues in the CDR3. The PCR ran on 60 Vbeta and 13 Jbeta primers. This table comes from immunoSEQ multiplex PCR, and its TCRdb copy is limited to in-frame clones, with some not included. The sample records 150,000 to 180,000 clones, over 70% being singletons. The sequence was collected from a man between 25 and 39 years old in good health and CMV-seronegative. Sequencing input: PBMCs. This chain uses TRBV27 with TRBJ1-1; D is possibly TRBD1 (6 bases). The CDR3 sequence is CASSSLGGTEAFF. In DNA, the CDR3 is TGTGCCAGCAGTTCACTAGGGGGCACTGAAGCTTTCTTT.